The rows below give T cell receptor beta chains drawn from one sample of a study of monozygotic twins with inflammatory bowel disease. TCRdb reprocessed the 5' RACE reads and stores each CDR3 protein as one record, lacking DNA. This sample's table has approximately 420,000 distinct CDR3 sequences. The sequencing sample was made of blood. The receptors here all came from a human donor with ulcerative colitis or Crohn's disease, or a healthy co-twin of an affected twin (not recorded which). The CDR3 runs from the conserved cysteine through the conserved F or W. Fields, in order: J gene, V gene, CDR3 protein.

j_gene: TRBJ2-6; v_gene: TRBV19; CDR3aa: CASSRRDRGYEAGANVLTF
j_gene: TRBJ1-4; v_gene: TRBV20-1; CDR3aa: CSAREVGGSPNEKLFF
j_gene: TRBJ2-2; v_gene: TRBV7-3; CDR3aa: CASSLGPPGELFF
j_gene: TRBJ2-5; v_gene: TRBV27; CDR3aa: CASKLTPAGERETQYF
j_gene: TRBJ1-5; v_gene: TRBV9; CDR3aa: CASSPSGGGVGQPQHF
j_gene: TRBJ1-1; v_gene: TRBV12-3/TRBV12-4; CDR3aa: CASSSIPAAGGTEAFF
j_gene: TRBJ2-6; v_gene: TRBV7-2; CDR3aa: CASGRESPGANVLTF
j_gene: TRBJ2-2; v_gene: TRBV4-3; CDR3aa: CASSQDRATGELFF
j_gene: TRBJ2-5; v_gene: TRBV20-1; CDR3aa: CSAEQVQETQYF
j_gene: TRBJ2-1; v_gene: TRBV7-9; CDR3aa: CASSLGGSFYEQFF
j_gene: TRBJ2-3; v_gene: TRBV29-1; CDR3aa: CSVGTGTGVGTDTQYF
j_gene: TRBJ1-1; v_gene: TRBV6-2/TRBV6-3; CDR3aa: CASTLYRDWTEAFF
j_gene: TRBJ1-4; v_gene: TRBV5-6; CDR3aa: CASSWGRSNEKLFF
j_gene: TRBJ1-5; v_gene: TRBV20-1; CDR3aa: CSATGELNQPQHF
j_gene: TRBJ1-3; v_gene: TRBV10-3; CDR3aa: CAISEVSALLAGNTIYF
j_gene: TRBJ2-1; v_gene: TRBV29-1; CDR3aa: CSGLARSYNEQFF
j_gene: TRBJ1-2; v_gene: TRBV7-2; CDR3aa: CASSYGTYGYTF
j_gene: TRBJ2-2; v_gene: TRBV25-1; CDR3aa: CASSAGQRTSGELFF
j_gene: TRBJ1-1; v_gene: TRBV12-3/TRBV12-4; CDR3aa: CASSSKPGTEAFF
j_gene: TRBJ2-2; v_gene: TRBV7-7; CDR3aa: CASSSTATGELFF
j_gene: TRBJ2-1; v_gene: TRBV21-1; CDR3aa: CASRRGEAHNEQFF
j_gene: TRBJ2-3; v_gene: TRBV6-1; CDR3aa: CASSEVGGLTSTQYF
j_gene: TRBJ2-3; v_gene: TRBV4-3; CDR3aa: CASSQGQGRTDTQYF
j_gene: TRBJ1-1; v_gene: TRBV7-9; CDR3aa: CASSLYPGKNTEAFF
j_gene: TRBJ1-5; v_gene: TRBV2; CDR3aa: CASSGGALLGNQPQHF
j_gene: TRBJ2-2; v_gene: TRBV5-4; CDR3aa: CASSSLGGGVTGELFF
j_gene: TRBJ1-4; v_gene: TRBV28; CDR3aa: CASSLQHGNEKLFF